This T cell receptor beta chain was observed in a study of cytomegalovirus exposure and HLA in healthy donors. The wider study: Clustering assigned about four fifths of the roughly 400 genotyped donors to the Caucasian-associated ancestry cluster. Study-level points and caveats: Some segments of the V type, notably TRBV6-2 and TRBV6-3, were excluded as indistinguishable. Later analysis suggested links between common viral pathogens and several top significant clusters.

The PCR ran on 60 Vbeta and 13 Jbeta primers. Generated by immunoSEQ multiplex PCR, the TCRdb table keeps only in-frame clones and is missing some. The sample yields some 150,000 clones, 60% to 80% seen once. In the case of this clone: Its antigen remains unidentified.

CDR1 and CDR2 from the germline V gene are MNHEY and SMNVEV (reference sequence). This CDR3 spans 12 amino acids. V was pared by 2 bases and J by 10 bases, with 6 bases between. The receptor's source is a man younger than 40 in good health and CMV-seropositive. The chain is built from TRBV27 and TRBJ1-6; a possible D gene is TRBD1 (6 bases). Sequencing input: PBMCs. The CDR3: CASSLRGSPLHF. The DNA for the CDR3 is TGTGCCAGCAGTTTAAGGGGGTCACCCCTCCACTTT.